One sample yielded the 16 T cell receptor beta chains listed below, sequenced in a study of blood T cell repertoires in COVID-19. Produced via immunoSEQ multiplex PCR; TCRdb's table is partial and in-frame only. The repertoire holds over 250,000 clones, roughly 89% seen once, with roughly 8.3% in the top ten. Material for sequencing was PBMCs or T cells enriched from blood (not recorded which). These receptors were taken from a man in his forties who had recovered from COVID-19.

The chain has TRBV5-4 and TRBJ1-1; D perhaps matches TRBD1 (6 bases). V lost 1 base to trimming and J lost 5 bases, with 12 bases between them. This CDR3 comprises 14 residues. The V gene's germline CDR1 is SGHNT and CDR2 YYREEE (reference sequence). CDR3 DNA: TGTGCCAGCAGCTTGACACAGGGTATAACTGAAGCTTTCTTT. This codes for CASSLTQGITEAFF.

The V and J genes are TRBV27 and TRBJ2-7; a possible D gene is TRBD1 (6 bases). The V gene lost 5 bases and the J gene lost 5 bases, with 16 bases spanning the gap. The germline gives CDR1 MNHEY, CDR2 SMNVEV (reference sequence). The CDR3 contains 14 residues. The CDR3 region has the DNA TGTGCCAGCAGTCTCCTGGACAGATCCCACGAGCAGTACTTC. This codes for CASSLLDRSHEQYF.

The V call is TRBV6-5, the J call TRBJ2-1; 9 bases agree with TRBD2. The trim removed 0 bases at V and 2 bases at J, leaving 2 bases unmatched. This CDR3 contains 16 residues. From germline, CDR1 is MNHEY and CDR2 SVGAGI. Written as DNA, the CDR3 is TGTGCCAGCAGTTACTCGATAGCGGGGGCCTACAATGAGCAGTTCTTC. Encoded protein: CASSYSIAGAYNEQFF.

J is TRBJ2-1 and V is TRBV5-4; 7 bases line up with TRBD1. The germline CDR1 and CDR2 sequences are SGHNT and YYREEE (reference sequence). Losses at the gene ends were 4 bases for V and 4 bases for J; bases not matched to a gene: 5. CDR3 length: 14 amino acids. In DNA, the CDR3 is TGTGCCAGCAGCCAGGGACAGTTGTACAATGAGCAGTTCTTC. Its translation: CASSQGQLYNEQFF.

The chain is built from TRBV6-5 and TRBJ2-7, with D maybe TRBD1 (5 bases). The CDR3 is 14 residues long. Germline loops: CDR1 MNHEY, CDR2 SVGAGI. Trimming shortened V by 3 bases and J by 3 bases, and 12 bases separated the two germline ends. The CDR3 DNA reads TGTGCCAGCAGTTATTATGCAGGGTTCTACGAGCAGTACTTC. Residues: CASSYYAGFYEQYF.

This sequence joins TRBV12-5 and TRBJ1-5, with a possible D match to TRBD1 (6 bases). Per germline, CDR1 LGHNT and CDR2 FRNRAP. CDR3 length equals 15 residues. Trimming stripped 1 base from V and 4 bases from J, with 11 bases between. The CDR3 DNA reads TGTGCTAGTGGTTTGGGGGACACCCCGAATCAGCCCCAGCATTTT. As protein: CASGLGDTPNQPQHF. Combining the CDR3 with reference TRBV12-5 and TRBJ1-5 gives the whole variable domain DARVTQTPRHKVTEMGQEVTMRCQPILGHNTVFWYRQTMMQGLELLAYFRNRAPLDDSGMPKDRFSAEMPDATLATLKIQPSEPRDSAVYFCASGLGDTPNQPQHFGDGTRLSIL.

CDR3: CASSLRSGLREQYF. DNA of the CDR3: TGTGCCAGCAGCTTAAGGTCAGGACTACGGGAGCAGTACTTC. The gene calls are TRBV11-3 and TRBJ2-7, with D perhaps matching TRBD2 (6 bases). Trimming cost V 2 bases and J 7 bases, with 15 bases left between them. The CDR3 length is 14 residues. Germline-derived CDR1 and CDR2 are SGHNT and YENEEA.

The CDR3 sequence: CASSVGRATDTQYF. CDR3 DNA: TGTGCCAGCAGCGTGGGCAGGGCCACAGATACGCAGTATTTT. The genes are TRBV9 and TRBJ2-3, with TRBD1 as a possible D gene (5 bases). This CDR3 has 14 amino acids. Trimming shortened V by 2 bases and J by 2 bases, and 9 bases separated the two germline ends. Germline V gene lookup returns CDR1 SGDLS and CDR2 YYNGEE.

On this clone itself: At one end, the junction sequence differs from germline, possibly due to a read error. The chain employs TRBV27 and TRBJ2-7; TRBD1 is a possible D gene (5 bases). The CDR3 has 13 amino acids. The V gene's germline CDR1 is MNHEY and CDR2 SMNVEV (reference sequence). The CDR3 loop reads CVSSLDITYEQYF. Written as DNA, the CDR3 is TGTGTCAGCAGTTTGGACATTACTTACGAGCAGTACTTC.

The chain recombines TRBV7-8 with TRBJ1-5, with D hard to call. In germline, CDR1 is SGHVS, CDR2 FQNEAQ. Trimming removed 6 bases from V and 2 bases from J, with 11 bases in between. The CDR3 spans 14 residues. CDR3 amino acids: CASSLREGNQPQHF. The CDR3 bases are TGTGCCAGCAGTCTAAGGGAGGGCAATCAGCCCCAGCATTTT.

The chain uses TRBV5-8 and TRBJ1-4; 7 nucleotides line up with TRBD1. Germline V CDR1 and CDR2: SGHTS, YDEGEE. Germline trimming cut 0 bases from V and 0 bases from J; bases unmatched to any gene: 5. There are 17 residues in the CDR3. The CDR3 reads CASSLDYRGSTNEKLFF. Here the CDR3 DNA reads TGTGCCAGCAGCTTGGACTACAGGGGATCAACTAATGAAAAACTGTTTTTT.

The chain joins TRBV7-6 to TRBJ2-1; the match to TRBD2 covers 7 bases. V was pared by 3 bases and J by 2 bases, with 10 bases of the junction left unmatched. This CDR3 contains 17 residues. Germline V CDR1 and CDR2: SGHVS, FNYEAQ. CDR3 coding DNA: TGTGCCAGCAGCTTTACCCAGGGCGGGGGACCCTACAATGAGCAGTTCTTC. Amino acids: CASSFTQGGGPYNEQFF.

This chain uses TRBV19 with TRBJ2-5; 11 nucleotides align to TRBD2. The V and J ends lost 3 bases and 1 base, in that order; junction bases with no gene match: 1. The CDR3 sequence is 15 residues long. CDR1 is LNHDA, CDR2 SQIVND, per germline (reference sequence). The CDR3 DNA is TGTGCCAGTAGTATCGGGACTAGCGGCCAAGAGACCCAGTACTTC. Amino acid sequence: CASSIGTSGQETQYF.

The gene calls are TRBV19 and TRBJ1-2, with 7 bases lining up with TRBD1. CDR3 length equals 15 residues. The V gene's germline CDR1 is LNHDA and CDR2 SQIVND (reference sequence). V lost 5 bases to trimming and J lost 3 bases; unmatched junction nucleotides: 9. CDR3 in amino acids: CASSFRQGRDYGYTF. CDR3 nucleotide sequence: TGTGCCAGTAGTTTTCGACAGGGCAGGGACTATGGCTACACCTTC.

The chain links TRBV24-1 to TRBJ2-2; tentative D call: TRBD1 (6 bases). The CDR3 has 19 residues. Germline V gives CDR1 KGHDR, CDR2 SFDVKD. V lost 7 bases and J lost 4, with 27 bases in between. This CDR3 reads CATRGTWGPGGFGTGELFF. In DNA, the CDR3 is TGTGCCACCAGGGGGACCTGGGGACCTGGGGGCTTCGGCACCGGGGAGCTGTTTTTT.

The chain recombines TRBV7-9 with TRBJ2-1, with D tentatively TRBD2 (7 bases). The germline V and J ends were trimmed by 2 bases and 5 bases, with 16 bases remaining between them. The CDR3 extends over 16 amino acids. Germline loops: CDR1 SEHNR, CDR2 FQNEAQ (reference sequence). The CDR3 sequence is CASSLRWGGPNNEQFF. The CDR3 nucleotides read TGTGCCAGCAGCTTAAGATGGGGGGGCCCGAACAATGAGCAGTTCTTC.